Shown below are 20 T cell receptor beta chains from a single sample sequenced in a study of T cell repertoires in cytomegalovirus infection. TCRdb re-derived calls from the reads in MiXCR, one entry per CDR3 protein. The data contain roughly 230,000 distinct CDR3 sequences, around 6.6% of them singletons. Material: PBMCs. These receptors were obtained from a human donor in good health (CMV status not recorded). Some clones in this sample may be carry-over from other donors' samples.

This clonotype was counted many times. The V and J genes are TRBV4-3 and TRBJ1-1; no reliable D call. V lost 0 bases to trimming and J lost 3 bases, with 11 bases between them. From germline, CDR1 is LGHNA and CDR2 YSLEER. This CDR3 spans 15 amino acids. The CDR3 loop is CASSQEVWGYTEAFF. Written as DNA, the CDR3 is TGCGCCAGCAGCCAAGAGGTATGGGGATACACTGAAGCTTTCTTT.

This clonotype was counted a few times. This chain joins TRBV12-3 or TRBV12-4 and TRBJ2-7, with D tentatively TRBD1 (5 bases). The CDR3 spans 14 residues. Deletions cut 2 bases from V and 0 bases from J, with 8 bases between. The chain's CDR3 is CASSLSGASYEQYF. In nucleotides, the CDR3 is TGTGCCAGCAGTTTATCTGGGGCCTCCTACGAGCAGTACTTC.

The chain recombines TRBV7-2 with TRBJ1-2; the D gene is possibly TRBD1 (6 bases). Trimming took off 4 bases at V and 3 bases at J, with 15 bases between the two ends. The CDR3 is 15 amino acids. The germline V gene encodes CDR1 SGHTA and CDR2 FQGNSA. CDR3 nucleotide sequence: TGTGCCAGCAGCTCGCAGGGGTCGTGGGACTATGGCTACACCTTC. Its translation: CASSSQGSWDYGYTF.

In its sample, this clonotype was seen many times. The chain has TRBV12-3 or TRBV12-4 and TRBJ2-7; D is undetermined. The V end lost 6 bases, the J end lost 0 bases, and 6 bases lay between the germline ends. This CDR3 spans 12 amino acids. The CDR3 loop reads CASRVASYEQYF. DNA of the CDR3: TGTGCCAGCAGAGTCGCCTCCTACGAGCAGTACTTC.

The table lists this clonotype with many counts. The chain is built from TRBV6-2 or TRBV6-3 and TRBJ2-1; 7 nucleotides match TRBD2. This CDR3 is 13 amino acids long. Germline-derived CDR1 and CDR2 are MNHEY and SVGEGT. V lost 6 bases and J lost 3; bases outside the gene matches: 2. The CDR3 protein is CASRRTSYNEQFF. CDR3 sequence (DNA): TGTGCCAGCAGGAGGACTAGCTACAATGAGCAGTTCTTC.

This clonotype was seen repeatedly, ten times or more. The rearrangement links TRBV9 to TRBJ1-1; TRBD1 matches 8 bases. Trimming cost V 0 bases and J 1 base; bases outside gene matches: 5. Germline CDR1 is SGDLS and CDR2 is YYNGEE. The CDR3 contains 16 residues. CDR3 sequence (DNA): TGTGCCAGCAGCGTAGCGGGACAGGCAAGGAACACTGAAGCTTTCTTT. This sequence encodes CASSVAGQARNTEAFF.

The rearrangement joins TRBV23-1 to TRBJ2-7; D is possibly TRBD2 (6 bases). TRBV23-1 has ORF status, its function being uncertain. Trimming shortened V by 4 bases and J by 4 bases, and 17 bases separated the two germline ends. CDR3 length: 15 amino acids. This CDR3 is CASSRRSGRCYEQYF. The DNA of the CDR3 is TGCGCCAGCAGTCGAAGGTCAGGGAGGTGTTACGAGCAGTACTTC.

This clonotype was observed many times. J is TRBJ2-7 and V is TRBV12-5, with 7 bases aligning to TRBD1. V was clipped by 6 bases and J by 7 bases; unmatched bases: 9. CDR1 LGHNT and CDR2 FRNRAP come from the germline V gene. This CDR3 has 13 residues. CDR3 sequence: CASGYTGVWEQYF. The CDR3 DNA follows: TGTGCTAGTGGATATACAGGGGTCTGGGAGCAGTACTTC.

In its sample, this clonotype was seen many times. V and J are TRBV28 and TRBJ1-5; D is unclear. The ends were cut back, 3 bases at V and 7 bases at J, with 7 bases in the middle. Per the germline V gene, CDR1 is MDHEN and CDR2 is SYDVKM. The CDR3 extends over 12 amino acids. Here the CDR3 DNA reads TGTGCCAGCAGTTTCATGGGGCAGCCCCAGCATTTT. The encoded protein is CASSFMGQPQHF.

In this sample, this clonotype turned up many times. The gene calls are TRBV7-8 and TRBJ2-5, with D perhaps matching TRBD2 (5 bases). This CDR3 spans 14 amino acids. Trimming cost V 3 bases and J 0 bases, with 8 bases left between them. Germline loops: CDR1 SGHVS, CDR2 FQNEAQ. In nucleotides, the CDR3 is TGTGCCAGCAGCTTCTCCGGGGACCAAGAGACCCAGTACTTC. Its translation: CASSFSGDQETQYF. Looking up the rest from reference TRBV7-8 and TRBJ2-5 gives the full variable domain: GAGVSQSPRYKVAKRGQDVALRCDPISGHVSLFWYQQALGQGPEFLTYFQNEAQLDKSGLPSDRFFAERPEGSVSTLKIQRTQQEDSAVYLCASSFSGDQETQYFGPGTRLLVL.

In this sample, this clonotype turned up many times. This chain joins TRBV28 and TRBJ2-1; no clear D gene. The V gene's germline CDR1 is MDHEN and CDR2 SYDVKM. Between the trimmed V and J ends, which lost 7 bases and 0 bases, there was a span of 10 bases. The CDR3 sequence is 14 residues long. This chain's CDR3 is CASILDRSYNEQFF. The CDR3 region has the DNA TGTGCCAGCATCCTAGACCGCTCCTACAATGAGCAGTTCTTC. Combining the CDR3 with reference TRBV28 and TRBJ2-1 gives the whole variable domain DVKVTQSSRYLVKRTGEKVFLECVQDMDHENMFWYRQDPGLGLRLIYFSYDVKMKEKGDIPEGYSVSREKKERFSLILESASTNQTSMYLCASILDRSYNEQFFGPGTRLTVL.

This clonotype showed up many times. This chain connects TRBV7-2 to TRBJ1-3, with unresolved D. The V end lost 4 bases, the J end lost 0 bases, and 10 bases lay between the germline ends. Germline CDR1 and CDR2: SGHTA and FQGNSA. CDR3 length: 15 amino acids. The CDR3 reads CASSYVSGSGNTIYF. In DNA, the CDR3 is TGTGCCAGCAGCTACGTATCGGGCTCTGGAAACACCATATATTTT. Together with reference TRBV7-2 and TRBJ1-3, the CDR3 gives the full variable domain: GAGVSQSPSNKVTEKGKDVELRCDPISGHTALYWYRQSLGQGLEFLIYFQGNSAPDKSGLPSDRFSAERTGGSVSTLTIQRTQQEDSAVYLCASSYVSGSGNTIYFGEGSWLTVV.

This clonotype was seen many times. The chain joins TRBV20-1 to TRBJ2-1; 9 bases agree with TRBD2. The germline V gene encodes CDR1 DFQATT and CDR2 SNEGSKA (reference sequence). The CDR3 sequence is 13 residues long. V gave up 6 bases and J gave up 7 bases; unmatched junction bases: 7. In DNA form, the CDR3 reads TGCAGTGCGGAGCGGGGGGACGGGAATGAGCAGTTCTTC. Its translation is CSAERGDGNEQFF.

This clonotype was counted ten times or more. The chain has TRBV2 and TRBJ2-2; no clear D gene. V lost 4 bases, J lost 7 bases, and 4 bases lay in between. Germline CDR1 is SNHLY and CDR2 is FYNNEI. This CDR3 comprises 11 residues. This CDR3 is CASSGLGELFF. The DNA for the CDR3 is TGTGCCAGCAGTGGTCTCGGGGAGCTGTTTTTT. Full variable domain (outside the CDR3, taken from reference TRBV2 and TRBJ2-2): EPEVTQTPSHQVTQMGQEVILRCVPISNHLYFYWYRQILGQKVEFLVSFYNNEISEKSEIFDDQFSVERPDGSNFTLKIRSTKLEDSAMYFCASSGLGELFFGEGSRLTVL.

This clonotype has ten or more counts. The gene calls are TRBV12-3 or TRBV12-4 and TRBJ2-5, with TRBD2 matching 7 bases. The CDR3 is made up of 16 amino acids. J was trimmed by 2 bases and V by 2 bases; bases with no gene match: 8. CDR3 amino acids: CASSLQLAENQETQYF. The DNA for the CDR3 is TGTGCCAGCAGTTTACAGCTAGCGGAAAATCAAGAGACCCAGTACTTC.

CDR3 DNA: TGTGCCTGGAGTCGGGACCGAAACACCTACGAGCAGTACTTC. Its protein is CAWSRDRNTYEQYF. The chain has TRBV30 and TRBJ2-7; D tentatively fits TRBD1 or TRBD2 (5 bases each). V dropped 2 bases and J dropped 2 bases, with 13 bases sitting between them. The CDR3 length is 14 residues. Looked up from germline, CDR1 is GTSNPN and CDR2 is SVGIG (reference sequence).

This clonotype appeared many times. The rearrangement uses TRBV6-1 and TRBJ2-5, with TRBD2 matching 11 bases. The CDR3 spans 14 residues. Germline CDR1 MNHNS, CDR2 SASEGT. The J segment lost 4 bases and the V segment lost 8 bases, leaving 6 bases of the junction unmatched. The CDR3 DNA reads TGTGCCAGCGAAAGGACTAGCGGGTCAGAGACCCAGTACTTC. Encoded protein: CASERTSGSETQYF.

This clonotype was recorded many times. V and J are TRBV7-2 and TRBJ2-2; D remains ambiguous. Trimming took 2 bases from V and 0 from J, leaving 10 bases between them. Germline lookup yields CDR1 SGHTA and CDR2 FQGNSA. The CDR3 is 16 amino acids. The CDR3, as DNA: TGTGCCAGCAGCTTAAGGATCAGGTCGAACACCGGGGAGCTGTTTTTT. Its protein product is CASSLRIRSNTGELFF. The variable domain in full, with the rest retrieved from reference TRBV7-2 and TRBJ2-2, is GAGVSQSPSNKVTEKGKDVELRCDPISGHTALYWYRQSLGQGLEFLIYFQGNSAPDKSGLPSDRFSAERTGGSVSTLTIQRTQQEDSAVYLCASSLRIRSNTGELFFGEGSRLTVL.

This clonotype was counted many times. The chain combines TRBV6-2 or TRBV6-3 with TRBJ1-6; tentatively, D is TRBD1 (6 bases). Trimming left V 7 bases short and J 10 bases short, with 20 bases between. The germline V gene has CDR1 MNHEY and CDR2 SVGEGT. The CDR3 is 15 residues long. This CDR3 reads CASNDRPFGRSPLHF. Written as DNA, the CDR3 is TGTGCCAGCAATGACAGGCCCTTCGGGCGCTCACCCCTCCACTTT.

The chain joins TRBV7-2 to TRBJ2-5; TRBD2 agrees at 7 bases. This CDR3 has 15 residues. V gave up 3 bases and J gave up 1 base; unmatched junction bases: 5. Germline V gene lookup returns CDR1 SGHTA and CDR2 FQGNSA. CDR3 nucleotide sequence: TGTGCCAGCAGCTTGCTCGGGGGGACCCAAGAGACCCAGTACTTC. This encodes CASSLLGGTQETQYF.